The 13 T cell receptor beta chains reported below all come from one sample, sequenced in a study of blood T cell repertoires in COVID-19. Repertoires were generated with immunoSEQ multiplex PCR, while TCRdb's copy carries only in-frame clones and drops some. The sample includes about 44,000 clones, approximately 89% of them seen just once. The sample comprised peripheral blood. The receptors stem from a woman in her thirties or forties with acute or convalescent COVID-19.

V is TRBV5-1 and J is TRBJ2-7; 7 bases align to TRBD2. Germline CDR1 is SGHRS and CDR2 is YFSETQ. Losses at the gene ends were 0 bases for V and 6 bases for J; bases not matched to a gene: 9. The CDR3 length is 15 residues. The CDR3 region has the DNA TGCGCCAGCAGCTTGGAGGGACTACCAACGACCGAGCAGTACTTC. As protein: CASSLEGLPTTEQYF.

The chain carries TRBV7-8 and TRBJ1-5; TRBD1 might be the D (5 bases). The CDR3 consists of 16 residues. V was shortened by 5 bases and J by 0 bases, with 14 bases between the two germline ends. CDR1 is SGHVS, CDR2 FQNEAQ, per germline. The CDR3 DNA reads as TGTGCCAGCAGCGGCAGGGTAGCGGGTAGCAATCAGCCCCAGCATTTT. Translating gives CASSGRVAGSNQPQHF.

The CDR3 DNA sequence: TGTGCCAGCAGTCAACAACCGGGACAGAAAGAGACCCAGTACTTC. This encodes CASSQQPGQKETQYF. The chain carries TRBV5-4 and TRBJ2-5; 7 positions match TRBD1. This CDR3 is 15 amino acids long. Trimming took 5 bases from V and 3 from J; bases not matched to a gene: 10. Germline V gene data show CDR1 as SGHNT and CDR2 as YYREEE (reference sequence).

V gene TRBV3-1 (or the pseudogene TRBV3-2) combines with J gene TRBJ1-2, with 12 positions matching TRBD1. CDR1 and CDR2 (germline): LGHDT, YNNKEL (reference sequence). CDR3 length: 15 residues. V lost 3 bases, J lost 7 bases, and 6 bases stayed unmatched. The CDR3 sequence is CASSQGDRGPGGYTF. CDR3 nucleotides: TGTGCCAGCAGCCAGGGGGACAGGGGGCCGGGTGGCTACACCTTC.

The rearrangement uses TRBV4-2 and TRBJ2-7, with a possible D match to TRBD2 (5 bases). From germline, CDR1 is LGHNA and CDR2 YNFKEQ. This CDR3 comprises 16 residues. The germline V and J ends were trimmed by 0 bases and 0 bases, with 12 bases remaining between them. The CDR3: CASSQDVARSSYEQYF. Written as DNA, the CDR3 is TGTGCCAGCAGCCAAGATGTAGCGCGGAGCTCCTACGAGCAGTACTTC.

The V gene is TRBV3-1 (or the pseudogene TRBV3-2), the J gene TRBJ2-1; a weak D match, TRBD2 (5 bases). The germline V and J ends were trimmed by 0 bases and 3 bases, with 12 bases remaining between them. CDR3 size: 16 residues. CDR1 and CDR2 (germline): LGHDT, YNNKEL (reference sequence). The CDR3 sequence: CASSQESGLRYNEQFF. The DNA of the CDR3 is TGTGCCAGCAGCCAAGAGAGCGGATTACGCTACAATGAGCAGTTCTTC.

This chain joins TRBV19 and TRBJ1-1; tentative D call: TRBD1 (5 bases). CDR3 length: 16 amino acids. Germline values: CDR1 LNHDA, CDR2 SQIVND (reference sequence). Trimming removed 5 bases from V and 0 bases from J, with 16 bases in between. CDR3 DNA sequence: TGTGCCAGTAGTCTCCCCGTGGGGCAGTTGAACACTGAAGCTTTCTTT. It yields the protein CASSLPVGQLNTEAFF. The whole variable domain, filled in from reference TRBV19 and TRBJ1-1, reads DGGITQSPKYLFRKEGQNVTLSCEQNLNHDAMYWYRQDPGQGLRLIYYSQIVNDFQKGDIAEGYSVSREKKESFPLTVTSAQKNPTAFYLCASSLPVGQLNTEAFFGQGTRLTVV.

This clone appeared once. DNA for the CDR3: TGTGCCACCAGGACTAGCGGGGGGATCAATGAGCAGTTCTTC. Protein sequence: CATRTSGGINEQFF. The rearrangement joins TRBV19 to TRBJ2-1; TRBD2 agrees at 14 bases. V gave up 10 bases and J gave up 6 bases; unmatched junction bases: 5. In germline, CDR1 is LNHDA, CDR2 SQIVND (reference sequence). CDR3 length: 14 amino acids.

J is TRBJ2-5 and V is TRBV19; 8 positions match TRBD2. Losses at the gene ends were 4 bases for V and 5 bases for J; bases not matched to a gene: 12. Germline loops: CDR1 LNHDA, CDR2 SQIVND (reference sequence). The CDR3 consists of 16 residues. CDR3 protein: CASSTWDGGALETQYF. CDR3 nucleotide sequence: TGTGCCAGTAGTACGTGGGACGGGGGGGCCTTGGAGACCCAGTACTTC.

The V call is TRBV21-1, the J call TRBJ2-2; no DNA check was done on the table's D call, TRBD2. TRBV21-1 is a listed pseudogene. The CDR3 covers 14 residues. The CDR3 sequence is CASSNPQGGGELFF. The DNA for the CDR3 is TGTGCCAGCAGCAATCCCCAGGGAGGAGGGGAGCTGTTTTTT.

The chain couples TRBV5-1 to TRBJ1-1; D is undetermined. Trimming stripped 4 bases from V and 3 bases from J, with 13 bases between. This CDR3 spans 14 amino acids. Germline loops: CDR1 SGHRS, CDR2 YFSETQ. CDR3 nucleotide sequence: TGCGCCAGCAGCCGACTCGGCCCGGACACTGAAGCTTTCTTT. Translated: CASSRLGPDTEAFF.

The CDR3 DNA reads as TGTGCCAGCTGGCCACGGGGGGCCGCGGGGAATGAGCAGTTCTTC. It codes for CASWPRGAAGNEQFF. V usage is TRBV28 and J usage is TRBJ2-1; D might be TRBD2 (7 bases). V dropped 8 bases and J dropped 7 bases, with 21 bases sitting between them. CDR1 and CDR2 (germline): MDHEN, SYDVKM. This CDR3 has 15 amino acids.

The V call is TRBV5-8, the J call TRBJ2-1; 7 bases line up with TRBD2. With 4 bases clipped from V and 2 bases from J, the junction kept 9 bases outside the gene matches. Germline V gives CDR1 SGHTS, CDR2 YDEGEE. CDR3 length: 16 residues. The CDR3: CASSPEVLAAYNEQFF. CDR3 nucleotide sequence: TGTGCCAGCAGCCCGGAGGTCCTAGCGGCCTACAATGAGCAGTTCTTC.